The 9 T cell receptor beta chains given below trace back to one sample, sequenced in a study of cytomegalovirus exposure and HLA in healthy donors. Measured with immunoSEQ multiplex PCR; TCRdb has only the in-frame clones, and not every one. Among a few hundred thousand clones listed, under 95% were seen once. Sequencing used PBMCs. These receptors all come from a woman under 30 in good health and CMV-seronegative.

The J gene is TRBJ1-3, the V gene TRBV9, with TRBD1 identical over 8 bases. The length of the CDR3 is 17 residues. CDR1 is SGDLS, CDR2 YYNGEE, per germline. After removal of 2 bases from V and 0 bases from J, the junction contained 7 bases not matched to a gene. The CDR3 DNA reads TGTGCCAGCAGCGTTGCCCCCACAGGGGGCTCTGGAAACACCATATATTTT. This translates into CASSVAPTGGSGNTIYF.

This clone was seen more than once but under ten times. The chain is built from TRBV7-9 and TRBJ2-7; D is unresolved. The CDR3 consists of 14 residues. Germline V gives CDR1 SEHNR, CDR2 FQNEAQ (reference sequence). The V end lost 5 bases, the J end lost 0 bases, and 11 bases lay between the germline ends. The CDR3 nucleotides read TGTGCCAGCAGCCCTCGCGAATACTCCTACGAGCAGTACTTC. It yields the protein CASSPREYSYEQYF.

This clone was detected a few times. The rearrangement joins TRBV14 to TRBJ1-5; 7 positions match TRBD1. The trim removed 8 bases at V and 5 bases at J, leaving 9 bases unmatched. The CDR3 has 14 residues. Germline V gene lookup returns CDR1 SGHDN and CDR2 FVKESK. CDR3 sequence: CASSNRGHYQPQHF. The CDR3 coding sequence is TGTGCCAGCTCCAACAGGGGCCATTATCAGCCCCAGCATTTT.

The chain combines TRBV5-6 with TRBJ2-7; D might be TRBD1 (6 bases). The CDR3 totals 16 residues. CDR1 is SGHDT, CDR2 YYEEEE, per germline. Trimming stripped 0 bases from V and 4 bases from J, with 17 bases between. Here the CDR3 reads CASSLEQGYAGYEQYF. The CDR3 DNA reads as TGTGCCAGCAGCTTGGAACAGGGTTACGCTGGGTACGAGCAGTACTTC. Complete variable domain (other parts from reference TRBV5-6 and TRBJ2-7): DAGVTQSPTHLIKTRGQQVTLRCSPKSGHDTVSWYQQALGQGPQFIFQYYEEEERQRGNFPDRFSGHQFPNYSSELNVNALLLGDSALYLCASSLEQGYAGYEQYFGPGTRLTVT.

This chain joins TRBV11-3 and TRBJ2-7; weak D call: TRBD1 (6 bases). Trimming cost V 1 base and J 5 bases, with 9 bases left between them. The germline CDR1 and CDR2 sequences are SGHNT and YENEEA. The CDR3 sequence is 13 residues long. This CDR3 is CASSLGQGNEQYF. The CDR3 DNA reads TGTGCCAGCAGCTTAGGGCAGGGGAACGAGCAGTACTTC.

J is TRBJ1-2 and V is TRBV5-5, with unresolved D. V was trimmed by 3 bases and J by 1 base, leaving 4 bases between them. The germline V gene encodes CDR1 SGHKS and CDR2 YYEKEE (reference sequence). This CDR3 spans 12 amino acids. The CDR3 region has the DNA TGTGCCAGCAGCTCCAGTAACTATGGCTACACCTTC. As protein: CASSSSNYGYTF.

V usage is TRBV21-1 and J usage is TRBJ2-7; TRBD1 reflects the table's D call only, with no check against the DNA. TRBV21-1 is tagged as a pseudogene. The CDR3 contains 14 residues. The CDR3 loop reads CASSSDRFSNEQYF. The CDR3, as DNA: TGTGCCAGCAGCTCAGACAGGTTTTCCAACGAGCAGTACTTC.

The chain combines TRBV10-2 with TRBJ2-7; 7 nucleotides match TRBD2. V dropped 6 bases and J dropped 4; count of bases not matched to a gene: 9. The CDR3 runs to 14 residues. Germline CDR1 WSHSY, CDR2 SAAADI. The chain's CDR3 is CASRFGGEGYEQYF. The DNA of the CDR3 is TGCGCCAGCAGGTTCGGCGGGGAGGGTTACGAGCAGTACTTC.

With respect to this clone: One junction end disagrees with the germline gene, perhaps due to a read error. The CDR3 loop is CASSELAANF. CDR3 in DNA: TGTGCCAGCAGTGAGCTAGCGGCCAACTTC. This rearrangement joins TRBV2 to TRBJ2-7; 7 bases are a match to TRBD2. Germline V gene data show CDR1 as SNHLY and CDR2 as FYNNEI. The CDR3 is 10 amino acids.